A single sample is the source of the 26 T cell receptor beta chains below, sequenced in a study of Graves' ophthalmopathy and Graves' hyperthyroidism. Amplification from RNA transcripts yielded the TCR beta CDR3 regions. Amplification began with first-round RT-PCR using HTBI primers, then second-round multiplex PCR was performed. A single record per CDR3 protein comes from TCRdb applying MiXCR to the multiplex PCR reads. This sample has some 380,000 distinct CDR3 sequences; approximately 15% occur once, and the top ten carry roughly 7%. Sequencing was performed on peripheral blood. The origin of the receptors is a woman aged 18-29 years with stable Graves' hyperthyroidism.

This clonotype was recorded at least ten times. The rearrangement links TRBV6-5 to TRBJ1-2, with D possibly being TRBD1 (6 bases). V was pared by 6 bases and J by 6 bases, with 11 bases between. Germline loops: CDR1 MNHEY, CDR2 SVGAGI. There are 12 residues in the CDR3. CDR3 residues: CASSHYRDGYTF. CDR3 coding DNA: TGTGCCAGCAGCCATTACAGGGATGGCTACACCTTC.

V and J are TRBV5-1 and TRBJ1-2; D is undetermined. CDR1 and CDR2 (germline): SGHRS, YFSETQ. The germline V and J ends were trimmed by 2 bases and 7 bases, with 12 bases remaining between them. The CDR3 runs to 13 residues. For the CDR3, the DNA is TGCGCCAGCAGCTTTATCTGGCACTCTGGCTACACCTTC. Protein product: CASSFIWHSGYTF.

The chain joins TRBV6-1 to TRBJ2-6; 8 positions agree with TRBD1. The germline V gene has CDR1 MNHNS and CDR2 SASEGT. The CDR3 has 15 amino acids. Trimming cost V 6 bases and J 4 bases; bases outside gene matches: 5. Here the CDR3 reads CASRDRVGGANVLTF. In nucleotides, the CDR3 is TGTGCCAGCAGGGACAGGGTCGGGGGGGCCAACGTCCTGACTTTC.

This clonotype was counted only a few times. The chain links TRBV11-1 to TRBJ2-4, with D possibly being TRBD1 or TRBD2 (5 bases each). Germline-derived CDR1 and CDR2 are SGHAT and FQDESV (reference sequence). V was pared by 5 bases and J by 3 bases, with 14 bases between. This CDR3 has 15 residues. CDR3 nucleotides: TGTGCCAGCAGCCCTGTGGGGACCGACAAAAACATTCAGTACTTC. Protein product: CASSPVGTDKNIQYF. Full variable domain (remainder filled in from reference TRBV11-1 and TRBJ2-4): EAEVAQSPRYKITEKSQAVAFWCDPISGHATLYWYRQILGQGPELLVQFQDESVVDDSQLPKDRFSAERLKGVDSTLKIQPAELGDSAMYLCASSPVGTDKNIQYFGAGTRLSVL.

The chain couples TRBV6-1 to TRBJ2-7, with D possibly being TRBD1 (7 bases). The CDR3 runs 12 residues. The ends were cut back, 7 bases at V and 6 bases at J, with 13 bases in the middle. The V gene's germline CDR1 is MNHNS and CDR2 SASEGT. CDR3 bases: TGTGCCAGCACCCGTCAGGGGGGCGAGCAGTACTTC. Amino acid sequence: CASTRQGGEQYF.

The V and J genes are TRBV25-1 and TRBJ2-7, with 9 bases that match TRBD1. Per the germline V gene, CDR1 is MGHDK and CDR2 is SYGVNS. Trimming cost V 5 bases and J 3 bases; bases outside gene matches: 11. The CDR3 loop spans 16 amino acids. This CDR3 reads CASSYSGTGPHYEQYF. The CDR3 nucleotides are TGTGCCAGCAGTTACTCAGGGACAGGGCCTCACTACGAGCAGTACTTC.

This clonotype showed up many times. V is TRBV9 and J is TRBJ2-2; 10 bases fit TRBD1. With 4 bases clipped from V and 4 bases from J, the junction kept 7 bases outside the gene matches. CDR1 and CDR2 (germline): SGDLS, YYNGEE. This CDR3 spans 16 amino acids. CDR3 residues: CASSQTGGASTGELFF. DNA for the CDR3: TGTGCCAGCAGCCAGACAGGGGGCGCGAGCACCGGGGAGCTGTTTTTT.

Points on this clonotype: One end of the junction does not line up with germline, which may come from a read error. The V call is TRBV9, the J call TRBJ1-1; D not resolved. CDR3 size: 14 residues. Germline CDR1 SGDLS, CDR2 YYNGEE. The DNA of the CDR3 is TGTGCCAGCAGCGCCGACATCATGAACACTGAATCTTTCTTT. Protein sequence: CASSADIMNTESFF.

The rearrangement uses TRBV20-1 and TRBJ2-5, with D possibly TRBD2 on 5 matching bases. V gave up 1 base and J gave up 0 bases, with 12 bases separating them. Germline lookup yields CDR1 DFQATT and CDR2 SNEGSKA (reference sequence). The CDR3 consists of 15 residues. The CDR3 region is CSARGRTSYQETQYF. DNA of the CDR3: TGCAGTGCTAGAGGCCGGACTTCGTACCAAGAGACCCAGTACTTC.

Note on this clonotype: This may arise from a read error, as a much more abundant clone is one base away. This is likely a read error, given that the CDR3 carries no conserved phenylalanine or tryptophan at its end. The chain employs TRBV2 and TRBJ2-3; D is unresolved. Germline loops: CDR1 SNHLY, CDR2 FYNNEI. The germline V and J ends were trimmed by 4 bases and 0 bases, with 2 bases remaining between them. The CDR3 runs to 12 residues. The CDR3 sequence: CASSASTDTQYL. The CDR3 DNA follows: TGTGCCAGCAGTGCTAGCACAGATACGCAGTATTTG.

This clonotype was observed many times. The V and J genes are TRBV9 and TRBJ2-5; 10 nucleotides align to TRBD1. The V gene end was trimmed by 3 bases and the J gene end by 5 bases; junction bases not matched to a gene: 10. In germline, CDR1 is SGDLS, CDR2 YYNGEE. The CDR3 runs to 16 residues. The CDR3 here is CASSETGGALIETQYF. The CDR3 region has the DNA TGTGCCAGCAGCGAGACAGGGGGCGCTTTGATCGAGACCCAGTACTTC.

This clonotype was recorded at least ten times. The rearrangement joins TRBV11-2 to TRBJ1-1, with TRBD1 as a possible D gene (6 bases). The CDR3 has 14 residues. CDR1 SGHAT and CDR2 FQNNGV come from the germline V gene. With 7 bases removed from V and 1 base from J, the gap between germline ends came to 13 bases. CDR3: CASTKGTRNTEAFF. CDR3 coding DNA: TGTGCCAGCACCAAGGGGACAAGGAACACTGAAGCTTTCTTT.

This clonotype showed up many times. The chain carries TRBV12-3 or TRBV12-4 and TRBJ2-3; 9 nucleotides match TRBD2. V trimming: 6 bases; J trimming: 7 bases; junction bases outside the gene matches: 8. The CDR3 consists of 14 residues. CDR3 in DNA: TGTGCCAGCAGCCACAGCGGGGGGTTGTATACGCAGTATTTT. Its translation is CASSHSGGLYTQYF.

The J gene is TRBJ1-3, the V gene TRBV6-5; 10 bases match TRBD1. CDR3 size: 14 residues. In germline, CDR1 is MNHEY, CDR2 SVGAGI. Losses at the gene ends were 4 bases for V and 8 bases for J; bases not matched to a gene: 5. The CDR3 loop reads CASSLGQGLYTIYF. The CDR3, as DNA: TGTGCCAGCAGTTTGGGACAGGGGTTATACACCATATATTTT.

This clonotype was detected a few times. This chain connects TRBV2 to TRBJ1-5; tentatively, D is TRBD1 (5 bases). CDR3 length: 14 amino acids. Trimming removed 1 base at V and 7 bases at J, with 11 bases between. Germline CDR1 SNHLY, CDR2 FYNNEI. The CDR3 coding sequence is TGTGCCAGCAGTGAAGGACAGATCTCGCAGCCCCAGCATTTT. It specifies CASSEGQISQPQHF.

This clonotype has a count of ten or more. The V gene is TRBV2, the J gene TRBJ2-2; 8 positions match TRBD2. In germline, CDR1 is SNHLY, CDR2 FYNNEI. Trimming took 11 bases from V and 6 from J; bases not matched to a gene: 11. The CDR3 length is 14 residues. The CDR3 reads CASFGGAYAGELFF. DNA of the CDR3: TGTGCCTCTTTCGGGGGGGCATACGCCGGGGAGCTGTTTTTT. The variable domain in full, completed from reference TRBV2 and TRBJ2-2, reads EPEVTQTPSHQVTQMGQEVILRCVPISNHLYFYWYRQILGQKVEFLVSFYNNEISEKSEIFDDQFSVERPDGSNFTLKIRSTKLEDSAMYFCASFGGAYAGELFFGEGSRLTVL.

The chain employs TRBV3-1 and TRBJ2-7, with D maybe TRBD1 (5 bases). This CDR3 has 15 residues. Trimming removed 0 bases from V and 2 bases from J, with 11 bases in between. Germline CDR1 and CDR2: LGHDT and YNNKEL (reference sequence). CDR3 nucleotides: TGTGCCAGCAGCCAAGAGGGTACCAGGGCCTACGAGCAGTACTTC. Residues: CASSQEGTRAYEQYF.

There are many counts of this clonotype. The V gene is TRBV20-1, the J gene TRBJ1-2; perhaps TRBD1 as D (5 bases). Per the germline V gene, CDR1 is DFQATT and CDR2 is SNEGSKA (reference sequence). The V end lost 4 bases, the J end lost 4 bases, and 16 bases lay between the germline ends. This CDR3 has 14 residues. The CDR3 protein is CSATLGALTYGYTF. The CDR3 nucleotides read TGCAGTGCTACCCTTGGGGCTCTTACCTATGGCTACACCTTC.

This clonotype was seen repeatedly, ten times or more. In nucleotides, the CDR3 is TGTGCCAGCAGTTTAGCACGGGGGGATCAGTACTTC. Encoded protein: CASSLARGDQYF. The chain is built from TRBV12-3 or TRBV12-4 and TRBJ2-7; TRBD2 matches at 7 bases. V was pared by 0 bases and J by 10 bases, with 3 bases of the junction left unmatched. This CDR3 comprises 12 residues.

The table lists this clonotype with many counts. The chain is built from TRBV29-1 and TRBJ1-2, with 7 bases aligning to TRBD1. Germline V lookup: CDR1 SQVTM, CDR2 ANQGSEA. V lost 4 bases, J lost 4 bases, and 0 bases stayed unmatched. The CDR3 runs 11 residues. CDR3 in amino acids: CSVAGGYGYTF. For the CDR3, the DNA is TGCAGCGTTGCAGGGGGCTATGGCTACACCTTC.

This clonotype has only a few counts. This may be a read error: a much more frequent sequence differs by one nucleotide. The rearrangement uses TRBV12-3 or TRBV12-4 and TRBJ2-5; D gene uncertain. The CDR3 runs 11 residues. The CDR3 DNA is TGTGCCAGCGCGGTCCAAGAGACCAAGTACTTC. Amino acid sequence: CASAVQETKYF.

This clonotype was counted between two and nine times. The CDR3 loop is CASSLRQDTEAFF. CDR3 DNA sequence: TGTGCCAGCTCACTACGACAGGACACTGAAGCTTTCTTT. The V call is TRBV18, the J call TRBJ1-1; D might be TRBD1 (6 bases). Germline CDR1 reads KGHSH; CDR2 reads LQKENI. The CDR3 spans 13 residues. V lost 4 bases and J lost 3, with 9 bases in between.

This clonotype showed up many times. The chain employs TRBV7-8 and TRBJ1-6, with 9 bases aligning to TRBD1. The CDR3 length is 18 residues. Germline V lookup: CDR1 SGHVS, CDR2 FQNEAQ. Trimming at V came to 3 bases and at J to 7 bases, leaving 13 bases not matched to a gene. CDR3 DNA: TGTGCCAGCAGCTTGGGTTTGGAACCGGGACAGGGAAATTCACCCCTCCACTTT. Translated: CASSLGLEPGQGNSPLHF.

Points on this clonotype: This sequence may be a read error, since a much larger clone differs from it by one base. No conserved phenylalanine or tryptophan ends this CDR3, so it is likely a read error. J is TRBJ1-2 and V is TRBV19; 7 positions match TRBD1. Germline assignment: CDR1 LNHDA and CDR2 SQIVND (reference sequence). The CDR3 is made up of 14 amino acids. With 2 bases clipped from V and 8 bases from J, the junction kept 8 bases outside the gene matches. Here the CDR3 DNA reads TGTGCCAGTAGTATAACCCGACAGGGAGGCGGCTACACCGTC. Its translation is CASSITRQGGGYTV.

This clonotype was recorded many times. The chain uses TRBV27 and TRBJ1-2; D possibly corresponds to TRBD1 (6 bases). The CDR3 loop spans 13 amino acids. Trimming took 1 base from V and 12 from J, leaving 15 bases between them. Germline CDR1 is MNHEY and CDR2 is SMNVEV (reference sequence). The CDR3, as DNA: TGTGCCAGCAGTTTATATGGGCAGGGGATTAACACCTTC. Protein: CASSLYGQGINTF.

This clonotype has a handful of counts. The chain has TRBV12-3 or TRBV12-4 and TRBJ1-1; no firm D call. The length of the CDR3 is 15 residues. Trimming left V 1 base short and J 0 bases short, with 9 bases between. In DNA, the CDR3 is TGTGCCAGCAGTTTAGGGCCCCAGATGAACACTGAAGCTTTCTTT. It codes for CASSLGPQMNTEAFF.